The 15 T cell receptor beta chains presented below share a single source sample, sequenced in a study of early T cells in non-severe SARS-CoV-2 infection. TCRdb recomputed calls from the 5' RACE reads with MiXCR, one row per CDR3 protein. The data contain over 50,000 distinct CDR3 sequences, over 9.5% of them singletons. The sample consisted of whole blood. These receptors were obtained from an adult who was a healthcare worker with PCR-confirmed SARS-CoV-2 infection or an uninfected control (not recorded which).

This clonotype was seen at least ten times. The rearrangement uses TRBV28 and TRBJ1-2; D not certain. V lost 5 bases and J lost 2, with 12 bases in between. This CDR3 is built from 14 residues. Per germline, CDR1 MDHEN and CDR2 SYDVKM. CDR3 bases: TGTGCCAGCAGTCCCTCTGACCGAAACTATGGCTACACCTTC. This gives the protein CASSPSDRNYGYTF.

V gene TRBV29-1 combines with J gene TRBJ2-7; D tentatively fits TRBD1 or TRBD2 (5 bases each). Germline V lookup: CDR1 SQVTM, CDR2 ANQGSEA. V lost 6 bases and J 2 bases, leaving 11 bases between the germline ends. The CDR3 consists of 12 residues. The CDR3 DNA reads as TGCAGCGTCCCGGGACCGACCTACGAGCAGTACTTC. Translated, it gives CSVPGPTYEQYF.

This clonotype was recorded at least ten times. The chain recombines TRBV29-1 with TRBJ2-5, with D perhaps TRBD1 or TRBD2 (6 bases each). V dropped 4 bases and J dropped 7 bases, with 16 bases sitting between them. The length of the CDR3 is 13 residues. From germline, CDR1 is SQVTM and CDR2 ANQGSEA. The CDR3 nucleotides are TGCAGCGTTGCTATCGGGGGCCCAGGGACCCAGTACTTC. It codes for CSVAIGGPGTQYF.

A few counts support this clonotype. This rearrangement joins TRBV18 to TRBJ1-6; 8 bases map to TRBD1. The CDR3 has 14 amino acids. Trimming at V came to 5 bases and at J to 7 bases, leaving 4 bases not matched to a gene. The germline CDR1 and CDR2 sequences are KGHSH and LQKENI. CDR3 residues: CASSADRVNSPLHF. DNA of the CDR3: TGTGCCAGCTCAGCGGACAGGGTGAATTCACCCCTCCACTTT. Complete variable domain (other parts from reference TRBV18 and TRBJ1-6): NAGVMQNPRHLVRRRGQEARLRCSPMKGHSHVYWYRQLPEEGLKFMVYLQKENIIDESGMPKERFSAEFPKEGPSILRIQQVVRGDSAAYFCASSADRVNSPLHFGNGTRLTVT.

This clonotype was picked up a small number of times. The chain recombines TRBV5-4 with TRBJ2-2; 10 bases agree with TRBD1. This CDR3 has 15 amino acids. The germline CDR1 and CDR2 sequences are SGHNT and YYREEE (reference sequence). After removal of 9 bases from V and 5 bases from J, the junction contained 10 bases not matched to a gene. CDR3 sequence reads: CATNRGQGWTGELFF. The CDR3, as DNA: TGTGCCACCAACCGGGGACAGGGGTGGACCGGGGAGCTGTTTTTT.

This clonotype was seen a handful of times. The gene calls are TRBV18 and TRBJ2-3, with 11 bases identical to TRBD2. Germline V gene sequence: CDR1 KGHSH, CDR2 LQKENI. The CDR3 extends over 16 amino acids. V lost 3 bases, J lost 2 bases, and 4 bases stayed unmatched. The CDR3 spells CASSPASGGLTDTQYF. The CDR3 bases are TGTGCCAGCTCACCGGCTAGCGGGGGGCTCACAGATACGCAGTATTTT.

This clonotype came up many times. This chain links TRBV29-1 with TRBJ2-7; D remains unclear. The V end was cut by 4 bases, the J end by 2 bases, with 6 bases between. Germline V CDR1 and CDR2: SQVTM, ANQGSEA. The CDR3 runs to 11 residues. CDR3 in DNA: TGCAGCGTTGCAAGTCCCTACGAGCAGTACTTC. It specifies CSVASPYEQYF.

CDR3 loop: CASSQDTLYEQYF. The CDR3 DNA is TGTGCCAGCAGCCAAGATACCCTATACGAGCAGTACTTC. The chain links TRBV14 to TRBJ2-7, with D hard to call. CDR1 and CDR2 from the germline V gene are SGHDN and FVKESK. Deletions cut 0 bases from V and 4 bases from J, with 7 bases between. The CDR3 has 13 residues.

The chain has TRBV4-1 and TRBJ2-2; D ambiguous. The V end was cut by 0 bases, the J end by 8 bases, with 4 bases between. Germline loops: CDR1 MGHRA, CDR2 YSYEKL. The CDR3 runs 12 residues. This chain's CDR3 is CASSQDLGELFF. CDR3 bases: TGCGCCAGCAGCCAAGATCTAGGGGAGCTGTTTTTT.

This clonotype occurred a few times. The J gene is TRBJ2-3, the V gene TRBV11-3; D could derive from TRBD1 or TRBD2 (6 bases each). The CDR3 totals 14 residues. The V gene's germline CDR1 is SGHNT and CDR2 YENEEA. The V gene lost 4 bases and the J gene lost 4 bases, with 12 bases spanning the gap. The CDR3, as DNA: TGTGCCAGCAGCTCCCGGGGGCTGTCAGATACGCAGTATTTT. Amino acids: CASSSRGLSDTQYF.

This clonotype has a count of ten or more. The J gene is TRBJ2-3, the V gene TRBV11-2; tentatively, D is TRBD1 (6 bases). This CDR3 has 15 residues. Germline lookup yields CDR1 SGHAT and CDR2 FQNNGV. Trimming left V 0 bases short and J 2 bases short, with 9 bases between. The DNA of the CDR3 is TGTGCCAGCAGCTTAGACAACAGGGTCACAGATACGCAGTATTTT. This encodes CASSLDNRVTDTQYF.

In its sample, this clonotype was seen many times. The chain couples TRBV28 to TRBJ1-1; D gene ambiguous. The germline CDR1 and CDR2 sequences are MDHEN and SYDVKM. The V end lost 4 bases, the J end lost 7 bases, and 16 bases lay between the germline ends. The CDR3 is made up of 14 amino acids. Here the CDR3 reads CASSSSRQQIEAFF. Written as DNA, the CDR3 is TGTGCCAGCAGTTCGAGTCGGCAGCAAATTGAAGCTTTCTTT.

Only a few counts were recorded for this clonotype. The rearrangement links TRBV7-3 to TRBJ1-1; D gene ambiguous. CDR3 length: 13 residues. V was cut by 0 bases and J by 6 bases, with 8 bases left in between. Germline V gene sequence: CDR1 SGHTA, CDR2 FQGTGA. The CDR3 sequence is CASSLTSRAEAFF. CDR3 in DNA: TGTGCCAGCAGCTTAACGTCTCGGGCTGAAGCTTTCTTT.

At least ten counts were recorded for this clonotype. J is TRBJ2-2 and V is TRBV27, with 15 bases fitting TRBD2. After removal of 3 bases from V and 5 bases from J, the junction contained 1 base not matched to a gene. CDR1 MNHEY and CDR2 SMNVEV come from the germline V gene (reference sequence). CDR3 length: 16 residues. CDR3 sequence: CASSFGLAGGTGELFF. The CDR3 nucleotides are TGTGCCAGCAGTTTCGGACTAGCGGGAGGGACCGGGGAGCTGTTTTTT.

In DNA, the CDR3 is TGCGCCAGCAGCTTGGGTCAATATGAGCAGTTCTTC. It codes for CASSLGQYEQFF. The rearrangement links TRBV5-1 to TRBJ2-1; no firm D call. This CDR3 region has 12 residues. CDR1 is SGHRS, CDR2 YFSETQ, per germline. The ends were cut back, 0 bases at V and 8 bases at J, with 6 bases in the middle.